The 32 T cell receptor beta chains reported below all come from one sample, sequenced in a study of shared clonotypes between healthy human individuals. The protocol was immunoSEQ multiplex PCR, while the TCRdb copy is restricted to in-frame clones and leaves out a portion. The sample holds 2,500,000 or so clones, just under 95% seen once. Input material: naive CD4+ T cells from PBMCs. Stated subset: CD45RA+ positively selected. The receptors were gathered from a man in his late teens or twenties in good health. Some clones in this sample may be carry-over from other donors' samples.

The CDR3 DNA is TGTGCCAGCAGTTTAGGTGGGGGGACGTTCTCCTACGAGCAGTACTTC. Its protein is CASSLGGGTFSYEQYF. The J gene is TRBJ2-7, the V gene TRBV28, with D possibly being TRBD2 (6 bases). The V gene's germline CDR1 is MDHEN and CDR2 SYDVKM. This CDR3 comprises 16 residues. V was trimmed by 2 bases and J by 0 bases, leaving 14 bases between them.

The gene calls are TRBV10-1 and TRBJ2-7; 7 bases line up with TRBD1. Unmatched junction bases numbered 5, after V lost 8 bases and J lost 1 base. The CDR3 consists of 13 residues. Germline CDR1 is WNHNN and CDR2 is SYGVQD (reference sequence). Here the CDR3 DNA reads TGCGCCAGCTTTCCGACAGGGTCCTACGAGCAGTACTTC. This sequence encodes CASFPTGSYEQYF.

The gene calls are TRBV30 and TRBJ1-2; D gene uncertain. Germline V gene lookup returns CDR1 GTSNPN and CDR2 SVGIG (reference sequence). Between the trimmed V and J ends, which lost 3 bases and 8 bases, there was a span of 19 bases. CDR3 length: 14 amino acids. In DNA, the CDR3 is TGTGCCTGGAGAAGTAGATTAGGGAAAAGGGGCTACACCTTC. This translates into CAWRSRLGKRGYTF.

The V call is TRBV4-3, the J call TRBJ1-5; D uncertain. The V end was cut by 0 bases, the J end by 3 bases, with 12 bases between. CDR1 and CDR2 (germline): LGHNA, YSLEER. The CDR3 contains 16 residues. This CDR3 is CASSQDFGGYNQPQHF. The CDR3 bases are TGCGCCAGCAGCCAAGATTTTGGCGGATACAATCAGCCCCAGCATTTT.

This chain uses TRBV12-5 with TRBJ2-1; D is perhaps TRBD2 (5 bases). The CDR3 covers 16 residues. Trimming cost V 3 bases and J 0 bases, with 12 bases left between them. The V gene's germline CDR1 is LGHNT and CDR2 FRNRAP. CDR3 residues: CASGFSGSSSYNEQFF. CDR3 coding DNA: TGTGCTAGTGGTTTTTCGGGATCCAGCTCCTACAATGAGCAGTTCTTC.

This chain connects TRBV6-6 to TRBJ2-3; the match to TRBD1 covers 8 bases. Unmatched junction bases numbered 10, after V lost 2 bases and J lost 6 bases. Germline CDR1 is MNHNY and CDR2 is SVGAGI (reference sequence). This CDR3 is built from 16 residues. The CDR3 region is CASSYRTGIPTDTQYF. CDR3 sequence (DNA): TGTGCCAGCAGTTACCGGACAGGGATCCCCACGGATACGCAGTATTTT.

The chain employs TRBV6-4 and TRBJ2-1; TRBD1 matches at 8 bases. The CDR3 totals 17 residues. The V gene end was trimmed by 6 bases and the J gene end by 0 bases; junction bases not matched to a gene: 10. Germline CDR1 reads MRHNA; CDR2 reads SNTAGT. The CDR3 coding sequence is TGTGCCAGCAGCCCCCGGGACAGGCTTAGCTCCTACAATGAGCAGTTCTTC. Residues: CASSPRDRLSSYNEQFF.

The chain recombines TRBV11-2 with TRBJ2-7; D possibly corresponds to TRBD1 (6 bases). V lost 5 bases and J 2 bases, leaving 13 bases between the germline ends. CDR1 and CDR2 (germline): SGHAT, FQNNGV. This CDR3 comprises 14 residues. CDR3 sequence reads: CASSHGTLPYEQYF. The CDR3 coding sequence is TGTGCCAGCAGCCACGGGACACTGCCCTACGAGCAGTACTTC.

This chain links TRBV27 with TRBJ1-2, with 7 positions matching TRBD1. V shed 6 bases, J shed 0 bases, and the junction held 10 bases outside the gene matches. Germline V lookup: CDR1 MNHEY, CDR2 SMNVEV (reference sequence). This CDR3 is 16 amino acids long. This chain's CDR3 is CASRLQGPTSNYGYTF. In DNA form, the CDR3 reads TGTGCCAGCAGGTTACAGGGGCCGACATCTAACTATGGCTACACCTTC.

A note on this clone: The same CDR3 also results from other DNA sequences found in this sample. CDR3 nucleotide sequence: TGCGCCAGCAGCTTGGCCTCCTTCTACAATGAGCAGTTCTTC. Its protein is CASSLASFYNEQFF. The rearrangement joins TRBV5-1 to TRBJ2-1; no clear D gene. The CDR3 consists of 14 residues. Germline loops: CDR1 SGHRS, CDR2 YFSETQ. Between the trimmed V and J ends, which lost 0 bases and 3 bases, there was a span of 7 bases.

The chain carries TRBV6-6 and TRBJ2-2; D might be TRBD1 (6 bases). The CDR3 is 14 residues long. From germline, CDR1 is MNHNY and CDR2 SVGAGI (reference sequence). Trimming shortened V by 2 bases and J by 3 bases, and 7 bases separated the two germline ends. The CDR3 bases are TGTGCCAGCAGTTACCAGGGGTACACCGGGGAGCTGTTTTTT. Translation: CASSYQGYTGELFF.

The CDR3 region has the DNA TGTGCCAGCAGTTCGGAGGGTAGAGGGCTCGTTGCTGAAGCTTTCTTT. This encodes CASSSEGRGLVAEAFF. The chain links TRBV28 to TRBJ1-1; D uncertain. This CDR3 region has 16 residues. The V gene's germline CDR1 is MDHEN and CDR2 SYDVKM. Trimming removed 4 bases from V and 6 bases from J, with 21 bases in between.

This sequence joins TRBV9 and TRBJ2-1, with D possibly matching TRBD1 (5 bases). From germline, CDR1 is SGDLS and CDR2 YYNGEE. There are 14 residues in the CDR3. Trimming took 4 bases from V and 8 from J, leaving 16 bases between them. The CDR3 DNA sequence: TGTGCCAGCAGCCCGCCTGGGGCTAGTGATGAGCAGTTCTTC. Residues: CASSPPGASDEQFF.

This chain connects TRBV4-1 to TRBJ2-2; 11 nucleotides agree with TRBD2. V trimming: 4 bases; J trimming: 4 bases; junction bases outside the gene matches: 14. This CDR3 is built from 19 residues. The germline V gene has CDR1 MGHRA and CDR2 YSYEKL. CDR3 in DNA: TGCGCCAGCAGCCGGAGAGGGACTAGCGGAAGTAGTAGCACCGGGGAGCTGTTTTTT. This encodes CASSRRGTSGSSSTGELFF.

This chain connects TRBV28 to TRBJ1-2; 7 bases align to TRBD1. CDR1 and CDR2 from the germline V gene are MDHEN and SYDVKM. With V trimmed by 5 bases and J by 4 bases, 10 bases remained unmatched. The CDR3 extends over 15 amino acids. DNA of the CDR3: TGTGCCAGCAGTCCCGGGACAGCGGATTTCTATGGCTACACCTTC. Residues: CASSPGTADFYGYTF.

This clone was seen a single time. V usage is TRBV30 and J usage is TRBJ2-7; the D is unclear. Trimming took 0 bases from V and 7 from J, leaving 13 bases between them. This CDR3 is 13 amino acids long. Per germline, CDR1 GTSNPN and CDR2 SVGIG (reference sequence). The DNA for the CDR3 is TGTGCCTGGAGTGTACAGAGTGCTGGTGAGCAGTACTTC. Translating it yields CAWSVQSAGEQYF.

The rearrangement links TRBV2 to TRBJ2-5, with TRBD2 as a possible D gene (6 bases). The V and J ends lost 6 bases and 5 bases respectively, with 22 bases between them. The CDR3 is 16 amino acids. CDR1 is SNHLY and CDR2 is FYNNEI in the germline V gene. In DNA form, the CDR3 reads TGTGCCAGCAGACTTCTCGGGCGGGGTACCCGGGAGACCCAGTACTTC. Amino acid sequence: CASRLLGRGTRETQYF.

This clone was seen only a few times. Other DNA sequences in this sample translate to the same CDR3. J is TRBJ2-4 and V is TRBV28; D gene uncertain. Trimming pared 3 bases from V and 3 bases from J, leaving 6 bases between. The CDR3 is made up of 13 amino acids. Germline-derived CDR1 and CDR2 are MDHEN and SYDVKM. The CDR3 sequence: CASSLGGKNIQYF. Here the CDR3 DNA reads TGTGCCAGCAGTTTGGGTGGCAAAAACATTCAGTACTTC.

The chain uses TRBV5-1 and TRBJ1-4, with D unclear. With 4 bases removed from V and 3 bases from J, the gap between germline ends came to 7 bases. This CDR3 spans 13 amino acids. Germline lookup yields CDR1 SGHRS and CDR2 YFSETQ. CDR3 DNA sequence: TGCGCCAGCAGCCCCGCTCCTAATGAAAAACTGTTTTTT. Translated: CASSPAPNEKLFF.

The V call is TRBV4-1, the J call TRBJ1-4; D is unresolved. The germline V and J ends were trimmed by 1 base and 8 bases, with 11 bases remaining between them. The CDR3 is 14 amino acids. CDR1 MGHRA and CDR2 YSYEKL come from the germline V gene. DNA of the CDR3: TGCGCCAGCAGCCAAGCCGGGAGTTTAGAAAAACTGTTTTTT. It yields the protein CASSQAGSLEKLFF.

Remarks on this clone: In the same sample, other DNA sequences code for this CDR3. The chain uses TRBV5-1 and TRBJ2-5; the D is unclear. The CDR3 extends over 14 amino acids. V was pared by 0 bases and J by 1 base, with 7 bases between. CDR1 is SGHRS, CDR2 YFSETQ, per germline. DNA for the CDR3: TGCGCCAGCAGCTTGGGCCAGGCCCAAGAGACCCAGTACTTC. This encodes CASSLGQAQETQYF.

The V gene is TRBV7-2, the J gene TRBJ2-7; 8 nucleotides agree with TRBD2. Losses at the gene ends were 5 bases for V and 12 bases for J; bases not matched to a gene: 12. The germline CDR1 and CDR2 sequences are SGHTA and FQGNSA. The length of the CDR3 is 13 residues. The CDR3 reads CASSAAGRAGVYF. CDR3 bases: TGTGCCAGCAGCGCCGCGGGGCGAGCGGGAGTGTACTTC.

The rearrangement uses TRBV27 and TRBJ2-3, with 9 bases identical to TRBD1. There are 16 residues in the CDR3. In germline, CDR1 is MNHEY, CDR2 SMNVEV (reference sequence). Unmatched junction bases numbered 12, after V lost 7 bases and J lost 4 bases. The CDR3 protein is CASTQVGDRAPDTQYF. Here the CDR3 DNA reads TGTGCCAGCACCCAGGTGGGGGACAGGGCTCCAGATACGCAGTATTTT.

About this clone itself: This CDR3 is also generated by other DNA sequences in the sample. The chain is built from TRBV2 and TRBJ2-7; TRBD2 aligns across 10 bases. Germline V CDR1 and CDR2: SNHLY, FYNNEI. This CDR3 is built from 14 residues. Losses at the gene ends were 3 bases for V and 1 base for J; bases not matched to a gene: 0. This chain's CDR3 is CASSETSGSYEQYF. The CDR3 DNA is TGTGCCAGCAGTGAGACTAGCGGGTCCTACGAGCAGTACTTC.

The chain recombines TRBV19 with TRBJ2-1, with 11 bases fitting TRBD2. Losses at the gene ends were 4 bases for V and 6 bases for J; bases not matched to a gene: 11. Per the germline V gene, CDR1 is LNHDA and CDR2 is SQIVND (reference sequence). CDR3 size: 17 residues. CDR3 residues: CASSTTSTSGTANEQFF. CDR3 DNA: TGTGCCAGTAGTACCACCTCGACTAGCGGGACAGCCAATGAGCAGTTCTTC. Combining the CDR3 with reference TRBV19 and TRBJ2-1 gives the whole variable domain DGGITQSPKYLFRKEGQNVTLSCEQNLNHDAMYWYRQDPGQGLRLIYYSQIVNDFQKGDIAEGYSVSREKKESFPLTVTSAQKNPTAFYLCASSTTSTSGTANEQFFGPGTRLTVL.

The rearrangement joins TRBV9 to TRBJ2-1, with a possible D match to TRBD1 (5 bases). The CDR3 consists of 15 residues. Looked up from germline, CDR1 is SGDLS and CDR2 is YYNGEE. V was pared by 4 bases and J by 0 bases, with 11 bases between. The CDR3, as DNA: TGTGCCAGCAGCCCCAGGGTTAGCTCCTACAATGAGCAGTTCTTC. Amino acid sequence: CASSPRVSSYNEQFF.

The V gene is TRBV7-2, the J gene TRBJ2-3; D assignment may be TRBD1 or TRBD2 (6 bases each). The CDR3 contains 14 residues. Trimming shortened V by 1 base and J by 6 bases, and 11 bases separated the two germline ends. Germline CDR1 is SGHTA and CDR2 is FQGNSA. CDR3 DNA: TGTGCCAGCAGCTTAGTCCGGGGGCTTGATACGCAGTATTTT. This encodes CASSLVRGLDTQYF.

The rearrangement joins TRBV27 to TRBJ2-5, with 7 nucleotides matching TRBD2. The germline V gene encodes CDR1 MNHEY and CDR2 SMNVEV (reference sequence). The CDR3 loop spans 14 amino acids. V dropped 3 bases and J dropped 5; count of bases not matched to a gene: 6. The CDR3 DNA sequence: TGTGCCAGCAGTTTTGCGGGAGTGGGTGAGACCCAGTACTTC. It yields the protein CASSFAGVGETQYF.

The chain carries TRBV4-1 and TRBJ2-5; 8 bases are shared with TRBD2. In germline, CDR1 is MGHRA, CDR2 YSYEKL. With V trimmed by 4 bases and J by 1 base, 11 bases remained unmatched. The CDR3 covers 17 residues. This CDR3 is CASSRLAGTTAQETQYF. The CDR3 DNA is TGCGCCAGCAGCCGCTTAGCGGGGACGACGGCCCAAGAGACCCAGTACTTC.

The chain links TRBV27 to TRBJ2-2, with D possibly matching TRBD2 (5 bases). There are 15 residues in the CDR3. Germline CDR1 and CDR2: MNHEY and SMNVEV (reference sequence). Trimming took 7 bases from V and 0 from J, leaving 12 bases between them. As DNA, the CDR3 is TGTGCCAGCACCAAGGACTTCGCGAACACCGGGGAGCTGTTTTTT. Residues: CASTKDFANTGELFF.

The V and J genes are TRBV14 and TRBJ1-2, with D maybe TRBD1 (6 bases). Deletions cut 3 bases from V and 7 bases from J, with 21 bases between. Germline V gives CDR1 SGHDN, CDR2 FVKESK. This CDR3 is 16 amino acids long. CDR3 amino acids: CASSQGTAGARFGYTF. The CDR3 DNA reads TGTGCCAGCAGCCAGGGAACCGCAGGGGCTAGATTTGGCTACACCTTC.

The genes are TRBV19 and TRBJ2-4; D remains unclear. Trimming removed 5 bases at V and 4 bases at J, with 15 bases between. Germline V gene lookup returns CDR1 LNHDA and CDR2 SQIVND (reference sequence). This CDR3 comprises 15 residues. Written as DNA, the CDR3 is TGTGCCAGTAGTTCGGATGAGGTCGGGAAAAACATTCAGTACTTC. Its protein is CASSSDEVGKNIQYF.